The clone carrying this T cell receptor beta chain was counted at least ten times. The CDR3 is 13 amino acids. Germline trimming cut 4 bases from V and 2 bases from J; bases unmatched to any gene: 4. Germline V gene lookup returns CDR1 SQVTM and CDR2 ANQGSEA. The library had UMIs added by 3' ligation of an oligonucleotide to TCR cDNA. Input was about 1 to 1,100 ng of DNase-treated total RNA without cell sorting. This sample is drawn from a study of naive and memory T cell subsets. Amplification of ligated cDNA took four PCR rounds with SP2 and nested alpha and beta constant primers. Blood and skin TCR RNA was reverse transcribed with alpha and beta constant primers. TCRdb re-analysed the 5' RACE reads in MiXCR, keeping a single row per CDR3 protein. The sample carries tens of thousands of distinct CDR3 sequences, 16% recorded once.

The rearrangement uses TRBV29-1 and TRBJ2-7, with 8 bases identical to TRBD1. The receptor's source is a female donor in good health. CDR3 region: CSVGQGTAYEQYF. The DNA for the CDR3 is TGCAGCGTTGGACAGGGGACAGCCTACGAGCAGTACTTC.